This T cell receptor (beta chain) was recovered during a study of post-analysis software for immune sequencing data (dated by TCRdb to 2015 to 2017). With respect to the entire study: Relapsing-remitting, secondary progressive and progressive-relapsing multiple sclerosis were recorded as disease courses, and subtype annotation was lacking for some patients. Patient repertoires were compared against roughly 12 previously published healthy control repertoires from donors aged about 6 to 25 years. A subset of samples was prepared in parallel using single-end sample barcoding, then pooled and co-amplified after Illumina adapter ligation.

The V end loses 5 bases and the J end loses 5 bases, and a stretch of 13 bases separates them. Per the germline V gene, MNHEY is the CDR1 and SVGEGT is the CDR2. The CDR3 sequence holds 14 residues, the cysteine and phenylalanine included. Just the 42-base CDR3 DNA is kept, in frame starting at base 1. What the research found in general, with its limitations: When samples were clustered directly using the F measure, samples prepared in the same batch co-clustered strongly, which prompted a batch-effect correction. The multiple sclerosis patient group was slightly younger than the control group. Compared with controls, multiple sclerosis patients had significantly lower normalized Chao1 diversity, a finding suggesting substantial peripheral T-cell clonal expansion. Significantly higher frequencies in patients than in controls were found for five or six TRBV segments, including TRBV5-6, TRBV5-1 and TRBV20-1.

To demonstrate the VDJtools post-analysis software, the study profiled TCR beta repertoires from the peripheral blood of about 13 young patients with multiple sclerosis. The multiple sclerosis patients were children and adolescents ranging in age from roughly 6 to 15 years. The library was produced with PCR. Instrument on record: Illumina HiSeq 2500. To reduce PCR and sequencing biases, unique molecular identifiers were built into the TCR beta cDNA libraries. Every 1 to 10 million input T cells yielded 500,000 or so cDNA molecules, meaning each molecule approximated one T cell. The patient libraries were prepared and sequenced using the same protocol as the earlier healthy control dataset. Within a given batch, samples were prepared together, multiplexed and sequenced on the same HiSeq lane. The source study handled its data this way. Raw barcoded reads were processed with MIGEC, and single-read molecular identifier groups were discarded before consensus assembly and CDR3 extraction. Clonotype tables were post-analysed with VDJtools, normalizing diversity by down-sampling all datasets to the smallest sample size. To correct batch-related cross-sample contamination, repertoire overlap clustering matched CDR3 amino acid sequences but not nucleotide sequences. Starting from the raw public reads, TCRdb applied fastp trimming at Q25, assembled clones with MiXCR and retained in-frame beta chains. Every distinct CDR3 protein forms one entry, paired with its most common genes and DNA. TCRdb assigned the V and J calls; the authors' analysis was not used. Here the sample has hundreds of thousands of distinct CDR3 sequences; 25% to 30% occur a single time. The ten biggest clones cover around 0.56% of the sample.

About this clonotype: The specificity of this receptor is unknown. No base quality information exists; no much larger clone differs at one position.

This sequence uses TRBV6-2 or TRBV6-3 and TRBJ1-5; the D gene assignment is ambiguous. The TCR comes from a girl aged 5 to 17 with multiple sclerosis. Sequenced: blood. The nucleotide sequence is TGTGCCAGCAGTCACATCTCCGGCGATCAGCCCCAGCATTTT. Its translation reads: CASSHISGDQPQHF.